Listed here are 23 T cell receptor beta chains from one sample, sequenced in a study of a mutant IDH1 vaccine in newly diagnosed glioma. The antigens these receptors bind are not known. Time point given: week 5, during vaccination. Doses of 300 ug of mutant IDH1 20-mer peptide were given with topical imiquimod. Measured with immunoSEQ multiplex PCR; TCRdb has only the in-frame clones, and not every one. Here the sample spans roughly 72,000 clones, over 75% being singletons. The input for sequencing was PBMCs, taken from a glioma patient whose treatment included an IDH1 peptide vaccine. These receptors were taken from a woman aged 45-59 years with glioma.

The DNA of the CDR3 is TGTGCCAGCAGTTTAAGCTGGGGCGGGTCCTACGAGCAGTACTTC. Its translation is CASSLSWGGSYEQYF. V gene TRBV6-1 combines with J gene TRBJ2-7, with D perhaps given as TRBD1 or TRBD2 (5 bases each). This CDR3 comprises 15 residues. V lost 5 bases, J lost 1 base, and 15 bases lay in between. Germline CDR1 MNHNS, CDR2 SASEGT.

The chain uses TRBV27 and TRBJ2-6; TRBD1 aligns across 9 bases. This CDR3 comprises 18 residues. Germline loops: CDR1 MNHEY, CDR2 SMNVEV (reference sequence). With V trimmed by 4 bases and J by 0 bases, 7 bases remained unmatched. Here the CDR3 DNA reads TGTGCCAGCAGTTCCGGGACAGGGATTTTCTCTGGGGCCAACGTCCTGACTTTC. Translation: CASSSGTGIFSGANVLTF. Combining the CDR3 with reference TRBV27 and TRBJ2-6 gives the whole variable domain EAQVTQNPRYLITVTGKKLTVTCSQNMNHEYMSWYRQDPGLGLRQIYYSMNVEVTDKGDVPEGYKVSRKEKRNFPLILESPSPNQTSLYFCASSSGTGIFSGANVLTFGAGSRLTVL.

CDR3 coding DNA: TGCGCCAGCAGCGGCATGGGGACTAGCTCCTACAATGAGCAGTTCTTC. Its translation: CASSGMGTSSYNEQFF. J is TRBJ2-1 and V is TRBV5-1; 8 bases are shared with TRBD2. CDR3 length: 16 amino acids. CDR1 SGHRS and CDR2 YFSETQ come from the germline V gene. Trimming at V came to 4 bases and at J to 0 bases, leaving 6 bases not matched to a gene.

This chain links TRBV19 with TRBJ2-7, with 7 nucleotides matching TRBD2. J was trimmed by 7 bases and V by 3 bases; bases with no gene match: 15. The CDR3 has 16 residues. In germline, CDR1 is LNHDA, CDR2 SQIVND (reference sequence). In DNA, the CDR3 is TGTGCCAGTAGTATGAGGCTAGCGGCCAACGGGGGGGAGCAGTACTTC. This gives the protein CASSMRLAANGGEQYF.

This chain's CDR3 is CASRPGADQPQHF. CDR3 nucleotide sequence: TGTGCCAGCAGGCCAGGGGCGGATCAGCCCCAGCATTTT. The chain recombines TRBV28 with TRBJ1-5, with D possibly matching TRBD1 (6 bases). V was shortened by 6 bases and J by 5 bases, with 11 bases between the two germline ends. Germline CDR1 is MDHEN and CDR2 is SYDVKM. There are 13 residues in the CDR3.

The chain links TRBV29-1 to TRBJ1-2; weak D call: TRBD1 (6 bases). The CDR3 is 9 residues long. CDR1 and CDR2 (germline): SQVTM, ANQGSEA. V was trimmed by 6 bases and J by 7 bases, leaving 6 bases between them. CDR3 coding DNA: TGCAGCGTAGGGGGTGGCTACACCTTC. Amino acids: CSVGGGYTF.

This chain links TRBV11-3 with TRBJ2-2; D is uncertain. Germline V CDR1 and CDR2: SGHNT, YENEEA. V gave up 0 bases and J gave up 7 bases, with 6 bases separating them. The CDR3 consists of 13 residues. The CDR3 here is CASSLDLLGELFF. CDR3 nucleotides: TGTGCCAGCAGCTTAGATCTTCTCGGGGAGCTGTTTTTT.

This clone has only one observation. CDR3 in amino acids: CASKVTGTVGETQYF. CDR3 sequence (DNA): TGTGCCAGCAAGGTCACCGGGACAGTGGGTGAGACCCAGTACTTC. V and J are TRBV5-6 and TRBJ2-5; 7 bases match TRBD1. CDR3 length: 15 amino acids. Per the germline V gene, CDR1 is SGHDT and CDR2 is YYEEEE. V shed 6 bases and J 5 bases; nucleotides not matched to a gene: 13.

CDR3 sequence (DNA): TGTGCCAGCAGTTCCTTCAGGGGGAAAAACTCTGGAAACACCATATATTTT. It translates to CASSSFRGKNSGNTIYF. The V and J genes are TRBV28 and TRBJ1-3; 7 bases are shared with TRBD1. Germline V gives CDR1 MDHEN, CDR2 SYDVKM. The CDR3 extends over 17 amino acids. V trimming: 4 bases; J trimming: 0 bases; junction bases outside the gene matches: 9.

The chain uses TRBV27 and TRBJ2-3; D unclear. This CDR3 comprises 15 residues. Germline CDR1 is MNHEY and CDR2 is SMNVEV (reference sequence). V shed 5 bases and J shed 5 bases, with 17 bases lying between them. This chain's CDR3 is CASSPPPGFRDTQYF. CDR3 DNA: TGTGCCAGCAGTCCCCCCCCCGGATTTAGAGATACGCAGTATTTT.

This clone has just one count. The chain recombines TRBV30 with TRBJ2-7; 7 bases fit TRBD1. Germline-derived CDR1 and CDR2 are GTSNPN and SVGIG (reference sequence). The CDR3 loop spans 14 amino acids. V lost 3 bases and J lost 3; bases outside the gene matches: 8. CDR3 in DNA: TGTGCCTGGAGGCCATCAGGGGGTGTCTACGAGCAGTACTTC. This encodes CAWRPSGGVYEQYF.

The genes are TRBV29-1 and TRBJ2-2; tentatively, D is TRBD1 (5 bases). V was cut by 5 bases and J by 6 bases, with 13 bases left in between. Germline CDR1 SQVTM, CDR2 ANQGSEA. The CDR3 is 13 amino acids. CDR3 residues: CSVLRLGAGELFF. The CDR3 DNA reads as TGCAGCGTTCTACGCTTAGGGGCCGGGGAGCTGTTTTTT.

The V call is TRBV7-9, the J call TRBJ1-1, with D maybe TRBD1 (6 bases). Deletions cut 2 bases from V and 11 bases from J, with 12 bases between. The CDR3 contains 12 residues. The germline V gene encodes CDR1 SEHNR and CDR2 FQNEAQ (reference sequence). CDR3 protein: CASSLTPQGAFF. The CDR3 DNA reads as TGTGCCAGCAGCTTAACTCCCCAGGGGGCTTTCTTT.

The rearrangement links TRBV4-2 to TRBJ1-4; D gene unclear. There are 16 residues in the CDR3. Trimming cost V 3 bases and J 0 bases, with 11 bases left between them. Germline V gene sequence: CDR1 LGHNA, CDR2 YNFKEQ. The DNA of the CDR3 is TGTGCCAGCAGCCACCGTCCAGGATCAACTAATGAAAAACTGTTTTTT. The encoded protein is CASSHRPGSTNEKLFF.

This rearrangement joins TRBV30 to TRBJ2-7; no clear D gene. Trimming stripped 2 bases from V and 2 bases from J, with 7 bases between. This CDR3 comprises 12 residues. Germline CDR1 is GTSNPN and CDR2 is SVGIG (reference sequence). CDR3 protein: CAWSLSTYEQYF. The CDR3 DNA reads TGTGCCTGGAGTCTTTCAACCTACGAGCAGTACTTC.

This chain joins TRBV11-2 and TRBJ2-5; D is undetermined. The V and J ends lost 5 bases and 2 bases respectively, with 12 bases between them. The CDR3 consists of 14 residues. Germline CDR1 SGHAT, CDR2 FQNNGV. The CDR3 region is CASSEVVSQETQYF. CDR3 DNA: TGTGCCAGCAGCGAGGTCGTCAGTCAAGAGACCCAGTACTTC.

The genes are TRBV6-1 and TRBJ1-4; tentative D call: TRBD1 (6 bases). V gave up 6 bases and J gave up 8 bases, with 16 bases separating them. This CDR3 is 14 amino acids long. Germline V gene lookup returns CDR1 MNHNS and CDR2 SASEGT. The CDR3 protein is CASRGRGGGEKLFF. CDR3 coding DNA: TGTGCCAGCAGGGGGCGAGGGGGAGGCGAAAAACTGTTTTTT.

This clone was observed once. The CDR3 region is CASTLGANVLTF. The CDR3 DNA sequence: TGTGCCAGTACTCTTGGGGCCAACGTCCTGACTTTC. This chain connects TRBV19 to TRBJ2-6; D unclear. This CDR3 spans 12 amino acids. With 7 bases removed from V and 3 bases from J, the gap between germline ends came to 4 bases. CDR1 LNHDA and CDR2 SQIVND come from the germline V gene (reference sequence).

The chain recombines TRBV30 with TRBJ1-1; possibly TRBD1 for D (5 bases). Germline CDR1 and CDR2: GTSNPN and SVGIG (reference sequence). CDR3 length equals 13 residues. V was shortened by 0 bases and J by 4 bases, with 9 bases between the two germline ends. The CDR3 protein is CAWSVGGGTEAFF. As DNA, the CDR3 is TGTGCCTGGAGTGTGGGGGGGGGCACTGAAGCTTTCTTT.

This chain uses TRBV29-1 with TRBJ1-1; TRBD1 matches 7 bases. Trimming took 7 bases from V and 5 from J; bases not matched to a gene: 7. CDR1 is SQVTM, CDR2 ANQGSEA, per germline. The CDR3 contains 12 residues. The DNA of the CDR3 is TGCAGCGCCCTCCAGGGGGGGACTGAAGCTTTCTTT. Its translation: CSALQGGTEAFF. Supplemented by reference TRBV29-1 and TRBJ1-1, the full variable domain reads SAVISQKPSRDICQRGTSLTIQCQVDSQVTMMFWYRQQPGQSLTLIATANQGSEATYESGFVIDKFPISRPNLTFSTLTVSNMSPEDSSIYLCSALQGGTEAFFGQGTRLTVV.

This clone was observed a few times. Other nucleotide sequences from this sample produce the same CDR3. The V gene is TRBV19, the J gene TRBJ1-4; D ambiguous. The germline CDR1 and CDR2 sequences are LNHDA and SQIVND (reference sequence). The CDR3 runs to 14 residues. V gave up 4 bases and J gave up 7 bases, with 13 bases separating them. The CDR3 reads CASSSYRVGEKLFF. In DNA, the CDR3 is TGTGCCAGTAGTAGTTATAGGGTCGGTGAAAAACTGTTTTTT.

This clone showed up just once. The chain employs TRBV19 and TRBJ1-2; D remains ambiguous. This CDR3 comprises 14 residues. CDR1 is LNHDA, CDR2 SQIVND, per germline (reference sequence). V was pared by 3 bases and J by 4 bases, with 12 bases between. Written as DNA, the CDR3 is TGTGCCAGTAGTATCCGACTGTCTGGCTATGGCTACACCTTC. This codes for CASSIRLSGYGYTF.

V and J are TRBV6-6 and TRBJ1-5; D possibly corresponds to TRBD1 (5 bases). Trimming shortened V by 4 bases and J by 1 base, and 14 bases separated the two germline ends. Germline CDR1 and CDR2: MNHNY and SVGAGI (reference sequence). The CDR3 consists of 16 residues. The CDR3 DNA reads TGTGCCAGCAGTTGGGGTACGGGGGTCAGCAATCAGCCCCAGCATTTT. Translation: CASSWGTGVSNQPQHF.